Detailed here is one TCR beta chain. While infection was still active, Seattle patients were enrolled and then followed longitudinally. The data originate from a study of blood T cell repertoires in COVID-19. Study summary: Researchers got acute and convalescent COVID-19 samples from the United States, Italy and Spain. T cells, B-cell-depleted T cells, or PBMCs provided the cDNA or gDNA that served as material.

V was pared by 0 bases and J by 2 bases, with 11 bases between. This CDR3 contains 15 residues. Germline assignment: CDR1 SGHAT and CDR2 FQDESV (reference sequence). In the study's own analysis: Amplifying reference gene primers gave estimates of nucleated cell counts. The protocol was immunoSEQ multiplex PCR, while the TCRdb copy is restricted to in-frame clones and leaves out a portion. The DNA was the basis for D and trimming; V, J and clone size are from that table. The sample lists 300,000 to 350,000 clones; approximately 90% were seen once. This TCR came from a woman aged 25-40 years with COVID-19, enrolled during active disease. Sequenced sample: peripheral blood. The rearrangement uses TRBV11-1 and TRBJ2-7, with D possibly TRBD1 on 6 matching bases. DNA of the CDR3: TGTGCCAGCAGCTTAGCCAGGGGCGTGCCCTACGAGCAGTACTTC. This encodes CASSLARGVPYEQYF.